Listed below are T cell receptor beta chains from one sample, sequenced in a study of graft-versus-host responses after intestinal transplantation. Generated by immunoSEQ multiplex PCR, the TCRdb table keeps only in-frame clones and is missing some. The table shows about 66,000 clones, with about nine tenths occurring only once. These receptors' targets are unknown. The sample in question was unstimulated CD8+ T cells sorted from spleen or lymph node cells, obtained before intestinal transplant. Receptors originate from a human donor who received an intestinal transplant. CDR3s include the opening cysteine and the closing phenylalanine or tryptophan. The order of the fields is clone size, D gene, J gene, V gene, CDR3 DNA, CDR3 protein. A D gene is named only where the DNA matches it firmly. Not all rows give a size; the values are once, few, many and, for expanded clones, a class.

size: -; D: -; J: TRBJ2-5; V: TRBV15; DNA: TGTGCCACCAGCAGGAGCAAAGAGACCCAGTACTTC; CDR3: CATSRSKETQYF
size: once; D: TRBD2; J: TRBJ2-1; V: TRBV7-9; DNA: TGTGCCAGCAGCTCCCAGACTAGCGGGATCGATGAGCAGTTCTTC; CDR3: CASSSQTSGIDEQFF
size: -; D: -; J: TRBJ1-1; V: TRBV6-1; DNA: TGTGCCAGCAGTGAATGGCTGTCGAACACTGAAGCTTTCTTT; CDR3: CASSEWLSNTEAFF
size: -; D: -; J: TRBJ2-1; V: TRBV7-9; DNA: TGTGCCAGCAGCTCACTAGGGGGACGAAACAATGAGCAGTTCTTC; CDR3: CASSSLGGRNNEQFF
size: once; D: TRBD2; J: TRBJ2-3; V: TRBV5-1; DNA: TGCGCCAGCAGCGCGGGGGGGCATTCGGATACGCAGTATTTT; CDR3: CASSAGGHSDTQYF
size: -; D: -; J: TRBJ2-7; V: TRBV15; DNA: TGTGCCACCAGCAGCGCAGTAGCTTCCTACGAGCAGTACTTC; CDR3: CATSSAVASYEQYF
size: -; D: TRBD1; J: TRBJ1-2; V: TRBV7-9; DNA: TGTGCCAGCAGCTCAAAGACAGGGGACGGGGATGGCTACACCTTC; CDR3: CASSSKTGDGDGYTF
size: once; D: -; J: TRBJ1-5; V: TRBV7-9; DNA: TGTGCCAGCAGCTCGCCGACGGGTCAGCCCCAGCATTTT; CDR3: CASSSPTGQPQHF
size: -; D: TRBD1; J: TRBJ1-2; V: TRBV5-6; DNA: TGTGCCAGCAGCTACGGTAACACCGGGACAGGATATGGCTACACCTTC; CDR3: CASSYGNTGTGYGYTF
size: once; D: TRBD1; J: TRBJ1-1; V: TRBV9; DNA: TGTGCCAGCAGCTCAGGACAGGGGATTAACACTGAAGCTTTCTTT; CDR3: CASSSGQGINTEAFF
size: -; D: -; J: TRBJ1-1; V: TRBV4-2; DNA: TGTGCCAGCAGCCAAGAGGCAGGACAGACGAACACTGAAGCTTTCTTT; CDR3: CASSQEAGQTNTEAFF
size: -; D: -; J: TRBJ1-4; V: TRBV9; DNA: TGTGCCAGCAGCGTAGCGGCAGGGGCAACTAATGAAAAACTGTTTTTT; CDR3: CASSVAAGATNEKLFF
size: -; D: TRBD1; J: TRBJ1-2; V: TRBV6-5; DNA: TGTGCCAGCAGCGAGGACAGGCAAGATGGCTACACCTTC; CDR3: CASSEDRQDGYTF
size: -; D: -; J: TRBJ1-2; V: TRBV6-5; DNA: TGTGCCAGCAGTTACGGGGCGTATGGCTACACCTTC; CDR3: CASSYGAYGYTF
size: -; D: TRBD2; J: TRBJ2-7; V: TRBV6-5; DNA: TGTGCCAGCAATCCGGCGGGGGGACTTGAGCAGTACTTC; CDR3: CASNPAGGLEQYF
size: -; D: TRBD1; J: TRBJ2-7; V: TRBV7-8; DNA: TGTGCCAGCAGCTTAGGCGGGGACAGGTCGAGGGACGAGCAGTACTTC; CDR3: CASSLGGDRSRDEQYF
size: -; D: TRBD1; J: TRBJ1-5; V: TRBV25-1; DNA: TGTGCCAGCAGTGAATCGGGGACAGGGTATCAGCCCCAGCATTTT; CDR3: CASSESGTGYQPQHF
size: -; D: TRBD1; J: TRBJ2-3; V: TRBV7-9; DNA: TGTGCCAGCAGAACTACAGGACAGGCCACAGATACGCAGTATTTT; CDR3: CASRTTGQATDTQYF
size: -; D: TRBD2; J: TRBJ2-1; V: TRBV11-3; DNA: TGTGCCAGCAGCTTGAGCGGGGGGGGCAATGAGCAGTTCTTC; CDR3: CASSLSGGGNEQFF
size: once; D: TRBD2; J: TRBJ2-6; V: TRBV4-2; DNA: TGTGCCAGCAGCTCGTTCAGCGGGGTTCCCTCTGGGGCCAACGTCCTGACTTTC; CDR3: CASSSFSGVPSGANVLTF
size: -; D: -; J: TRBJ2-5; V: TRBV29-1; DNA: TGCAGCGTTGAAGATAAAGAAGAGCACCAAGAGACCCAGTACTTC; CDR3: CSVEDKEEHQETQYF
size: -; D: -; J: TRBJ1-1; V: TRBV19; DNA: TGTGCCAGTAGTATAGGGGGGGCTGAAGCTTTCTTT; CDR3: CASSIGGAEAFF
size: -; D: -; J: TRBJ1-2; V: TRBV27; DNA: TGTGCCAGCAGTTTATCTCCGGACAGAGCTTATGGCTACACCTTC; CDR3: CASSLSPDRAYGYTF
size: -; D: -; J: TRBJ1-2; V: TRBV15; DNA: TGTGCCACCAGCAGAACCCGGACAGTCTATGGCTACACCTTC; CDR3: CATSRTRTVYGYTF
size: few; D: -; J: TRBJ2-2; V: TRBV2; DNA: TGTGCCAGCAGTGTGCGGGGCGAGGACACCGGGGAGCTGTTTTTT; CDR3: CASSVRGEDTGELFF
size: few; D: TRBD2; J: TRBJ2-7; V: TRBV13; DNA: TGTGCCAGCAGCTTAGGCGCGGGGGGGTCCTACGAGCAGTACTTC; CDR3: CASSLGAGGSYEQYF
size: few; D: -; J: TRBJ2-5; V: TRBV9; DNA: TGTGCCAGCAGCGTGGGGGACTGGCAAGAGACCCAGTACTTC; CDR3: CASSVGDWQETQYF
size: -; D: TRBD2; J: TRBJ2-3; V: TRBV6-1; DNA: TGTGCCAGCAGTGGTGCTGGACTAGCGGGGTCAGATACGCAGTATTTT; CDR3: CASSGAGLAGSDTQYF
size: -; D: -; J: TRBJ2-3; V: TRBV6-5; DNA: TGTGCCAGCAGCGGCGGGGTAATAGATACGCAGTATTTT; CDR3: CASSGGVIDTQYF
size: -; D: TRBD1; J: TRBJ2-5; V: TRBV11-2; DNA: TGTGCCAGCGGACGACAGGGGCAAGAGACCCAGTACTTC; CDR3: CASGRQGQETQYF
size: -; D: -; J: TRBJ1-1; V: TRBV5-6; DNA: TGTGCCAGCAGCCCGTCCGTGGGGGCCACTGAAGCTTTCTTT; CDR3: CASSPSVGATEAFF
size: -; D: TRBD1; J: TRBJ1-2; V: TRBV7-8; DNA: TGTGCCAGCAGCTTACCCGGCGAGGGGGCGTGGGGCTACACCTTC; CDR3: CASSLPGEGAWGYTF
size: -; D: -; J: TRBJ2-7; V: TRBV5-6; DNA: TGTGCCAGCAGCCCCCGCCCGCCGGGAACCTCCTACGAGCAGTACTTC; CDR3: CASSPRPPGTSYEQYF
size: -; D: -; J: TRBJ2-7; V: TRBV12-5; DNA: TGTGCTAGTGGTTTAAACTACGAGCAGTACTTC; CDR3: CASGLNYEQYF
size: -; D: -; J: TRBJ2-1; V: TRBV7-9; DNA: TGTGCCAGCAGCTTGGGCTCCAATGAGCAGTTCTTC; CDR3: CASSLGSNEQFF
size: -; D: TRBD1; J: TRBJ1-5; V: TRBV27; DNA: TGTGCCAGCAGTCTGAGGGACAGCGGCCAGCCCCAGCATTTT; CDR3: CASSLRDSGQPQHF
size: -; D: -; J: TRBJ2-1; V: TRBV7-9; DNA: TGTGCCAGCAGCTCCTCATTGCGTGAGCAGTTCTTC; CDR3: CASSSSLREQFF
size: -; D: TRBD1; J: TRBJ2-1; V: TRBV29-1; DNA: TGCAGCGTTGAGATGGAGGACAGGTTACATGAGCAGTTCTTC; CDR3: CSVEMEDRLHEQFF
size: -; D: TRBD2; J: TRBJ2-7; V: TRBV2; DNA: TGTGCCAGCAGTGGGCTAGCGGGGGCCGTCTCCTACGAGCAGTACTTC; CDR3: CASSGLAGAVSYEQYF
size: -; D: TRBD1; J: TRBJ1-1; V: TRBV7-9; DNA: TGTGCCAGCAGCCGCCCGGACAGGGTCGGCACTGAAGCTTTCTTT; CDR3: CASSRPDRVGTEAFF
size: -; D: -; J: TRBJ2-5; V: TRBV2; DNA: TGTGCCAGCAGTGAAGAATCGGTCCTCCAAGAGACCCAGTACTTC; CDR3: CASSEESVLQETQYF
size: -; D: -; J: TRBJ2-3; V: TRBV2; DNA: TGTGCCATCATGCTGGCGGCTACGCAGTATTTT; CDR3: CAIMLAATQYF
size: -; D: TRBD2; J: TRBJ2-1; V: TRBV2; DNA: TGTGCCAGCAGTGAGGTAGCGGGCGCCTACAATGAGCAGTTCTTC; CDR3: CASSEVAGAYNEQFF
size: -; D: TRBD1; J: TRBJ1-1; V: TRBV18; DNA: TGTGCCAGTCTTTCGACAGGGAGATTAATGAACACTGAAGCTTTCTTT; CDR3: CASLSTGRLMNTEAFF
size: -; D: TRBD2; J: TRBJ2-1; V: TRBV9; DNA: TGTGCCAGCAGCGTAGGGGGTAGCGGGGGGGCCGTCTACAATGAGCAGTTCTTC; CDR3: CASSVGGSGGAVYNEQFF
size: -; D: TRBD2; J: TRBJ2-7; V: TRBV9; DNA: TGTGCCAGCAGCGTTGGGACTAGCGGTCTGTACTACGAGCAGTACTTC; CDR3: CASSVGTSGLYYEQYF
size: -; D: TRBD1; J: TRBJ1-4; V: TRBV4-1; DNA: TGCGCCAGCAGCCAAGTCGAGGGACAGGGGCTGGGCGAAAAACTGTTTTTT; CDR3: CASSQVEGQGLGEKLFF
size: -; D: -; J: TRBJ2-3; V: TRBV7-3; DNA: TGTGCCAGCAGCTTACTCCGCAGGGGCGATACGCAGTATTTT; CDR3: CASSLLRRGDTQYF
size: -; D: TRBD2; J: TRBJ2-7; V: TRBV6-1; DNA: TGTGCCGGCGGACTAGCGGGGGGAACCTACGAGCAGTACTTC; CDR3: CAGGLAGGTYEQYF
size: -; D: -; J: TRBJ1-1; V: TRBV7-9; DNA: TGTGCCAGCAGCTTAGAGAGGTCTAGAGACACTGAAGCTTTCTTT; CDR3: CASSLERSRDTEAFF
size: -; D: -; J: TRBJ2-5; V: TRBV5-6; DNA: TGTGCCAGCAGCTTACAGTTGTACCAAGAGACCCAGTACTTC; CDR3: CASSLQLYQETQYF
size: once; D: TRBD2; J: TRBJ2-3; V: TRBV13; DNA: TGTGCCAGCAGCTCGGGGGGGAACACAGATACGCAGTATTTT; CDR3: CASSSGGNTDTQYF
size: -; D: -; J: TRBJ2-1; V: TRBV27; DNA: TGTGCCAGCAGTTTCGCAGAGGGGGATGAGCAGTTCTTC; CDR3: CASSFAEGDEQFF
size: -; D: -; J: TRBJ2-5; V: TRBV13; DNA: TGTGCCAGCAGTCTAACCCAGGTTGCCGAGACCCAGTACTTC; CDR3: CASSLTQVAETQYF
size: -; D: TRBD2; J: TRBJ2-7; V: TRBV27; DNA: TGTGCCAGCACCCCGGGGGGGGCTCACTACGAGCAGTACTTC; CDR3: CASTPGGAHYEQYF
size: -; D: TRBD1; J: TRBJ2-7; V: TRBV6-5; DNA: TGTGCTGCCGCCGGGACAGGCTCCTACGAGCAGTACTTC; CDR3: CAAAGTGSYEQYF